This TCR beta chain comes out of a study of blood T cells in healthy people across ages. The CDR3 has 11 amino acids. V was pared by 5 bases and J by 7 bases, with 11 bases between. CDR1 DFQATT and CDR2 SNEGSKA come from the germline V gene (reference sequence). It was with a sample-barcoded 5' primer and a J-beta primer mix that a second PCR of about 6 to 12 cycles was run. TCRdb reprocessed the 5' RACE reads via MiXCR and lists one record per CDR3 protein. The sample consists of fewer than 950,000 distinct CDR3 sequences, 35% to 40% of them appearing once. The clonotype comes from a young man in good health. Specimen: blood. The rearrangement uses TRBV20-1 and TRBJ1-1, with a tentative D call TRBD1 (5 bases). This chain's CDR3 is CSASGPSEAFF. In DNA form, the CDR3 reads TGCAGTGCTTCGGGACCGAGTGAAGCTTTCTTT.